The source of this T cell receptor beta chain is a study of T cell clones after liver transplantation. At the level of the study: Immunosuppression withdrawal was tried within 2 years after liver transplantation in this trial. Without induction therapy, subjects received standard immunosuppression until 12-24 months post-transplant. Study-wide points: Rather than being deleted, graft donor-reactive T cells may have moved into the graft.

The CDR3 length is 16 residues. The J segment lost 5 bases and the V segment lost 4 bases, leaving 10 bases of the junction unmatched. The germline V gene has CDR1 SGHTA and CDR2 FQGNSA. This clone was counted a few times. Its antigen is currently unknown. Profiling relied on immunoSEQ multiplex PCR, and the TCRdb table lists in-frame clones only, not all of them. The profile shows some 60,000 clones, 70% of them singletons. This receptor was taken from a human patient who received a liver transplant. A share of the T cells may be of graft donor origin. This specimen was CD4+ T cells from blood, taken at the approximately 15-month timepoint. The chain has TRBV7-2 and TRBJ2-5; 10 bases are a match to TRBD2. The DNA of the CDR3 is TGTGCCAGCAGCTGGGGACTAGCGTCCCTGGGGGAGACCCAGTACTTC. Its protein is CASSWGLASLGETQYF.